A selection of T cell receptor beta chains follows, all from one sample in a study of T cell responses to AZD1222 COVID-19 vaccine. Sequencing was performed with immunoSEQ multiplex PCR; in TCRdb, only in-frame clones are kept and a portion is missing. The sample has roughly 250,000 clones; 80% to 95% are singletons. The sequences come from peripheral blood, collected on day 0 of AZD1222 vaccination. The receptors here all came from an adult in good health. CDR3s include the opening cysteine and the closing phenylalanine or tryptophan. The D gene is left open where the match is weak. The size entry is marked missing in some rows and otherwise reads once, few, many or a size class.

TRBD1 TRBJ1-4 . TRBV5-4 CASSLPGTGGEKLFF TGTGCCAGCAGCTTGCCTGGGACAGGGGGTGAAAAACTGTTTTTT
. TRBJ2-3 . TRBV3-1/TRBV3-2 CASSPGGLDTQYF TGTGCCAGCAGCCCCGGGGGCCTAGATACGCAGTATTTT
TRBD1 TRBJ2-1 . TRBV19 CASSILGQGSYNEQFF TGTGCCAGTAGTATATTGGGACAGGGCTCCTACAATGAGCAGTTCTTC
. TRBJ2-7 . TRBV27 CASSGTFAGTPWEQYF TGTGCCAGCAGCGGGACCTTCGCCGGGACACCGTGGGAGCAGTACTTC
TRBD1 TRBJ2-7 . TRBV2 CASRGQGGSYEQYF TGTGCCAGCAGGGGACAGGGGGGGTCCTACGAGCAGTACTTC
TRBD1 TRBJ1-1 once TRBV5-1 CASSTTGITEAFF TGCGCCAGCAGCACGACAGGGATCACTGAAGCTTTCTTT
TRBD1 TRBJ1-5 . TRBV19 CASSIGTGGVGNQPQHF TGTGCCAGTAGTATCGGGACAGGGGGAGTTGGCAATCAGCCCCAGCATTTT
. TRBJ2-2 . TRBV12-5 CASGSGANTGELFF TGTGCTAGTGGTTCGGGCGCGAACACCGGGGAGCTGTTTTTT
. TRBJ1-2 . TRBV7-9 CASSSGTSYGYTF TGTGCCAGCAGTTCCGGGACGTCCTATGGCTACACCTTC
TRBD2 TRBJ2-1 . TRBV5-1 CASSSVGSGRTGGSYNEQFF TGCGCCAGCAGCTCCGTGGGGAGCGGGAGGACTGGGGGTTCCTACAATGAGCAGTTCTTC
. TRBJ1-5 . TRBV28 CASSPGGSSNQPQHF TGTGCCAGCAGTCCTGGGGGGTCGAGCAATCAGCCCCAGCATTTT
. TRBJ2-1 . TRBV24-1 CATGAWTGRDNEQFF TGTGCCACCGGGGCCTGGACAGGGAGGGACAATGAGCAGTTCTTC
TRBD2 TRBJ2-3 . TRBV6-2/TRBV6-3 CASSQPGLVGTDTQYF TGTGCCAGCAGCCAGCCCGGACTAGTTGGAACAGATACGCAGTATTTT
TRBD2 TRBJ2-3 . TRBV9 CASSVTSGRSDTQYF TGTGCCAGCAGCGTTACTAGCGGGAGATCGGATACGCAGTATTTT
. TRBJ1-6 once TRBV27 CASSPGGNSPLHF TGTGCCAGCAGTCCAGGCGGTAATTCACCCCTCCACTTT
. TRBJ2-3 . TRBV2 CASRNRVPTQYF TGTGCCAGCAGGAACAGGGTCCCGACGCAGTATTTT
TRBD2 TRBJ2-3 . TRBV6-5 CASSYSTSGTGDTQYF TGTGCCAGCAGTTACTCGACTAGCGGGACGGGCGATACGCAGTATTTT
TRBD1 TRBJ2-7 . TRBV6-5 CASSPSRQGAFEQYF TGTGCCAGCAGTCCTTCCCGACAGGGGGCTTTCGAGCAGTACTTC
TRBD1 TRBJ2-7 . TRBV11-2 CASSSGQPSSYEQYF TGTGCCAGCAGCTCGGGACAGCCTAGCTCCTACGAGCAGTACTTC
. TRBJ1-2 . TRBV27 CASSWTGYYGYTF TGTGCCAGCAGCTGGACGGGATACTATGGCTACACCTTC
. TRBJ2-3 . TRBV5-1 CASSFLLAGGTDTQYF TGCGCCAGCAGCTTCTTACTAGCTGGGGGCACAGATACGCAGTATTTT
. TRBJ2-1 . TRBV7-3 CASSFRADALRNEQFF TGTGCCAGCAGCTTCAGGGCTGATGCCTTAAGAAATGAGCAGTTCTTC
. TRBJ2-3 . TRBV5-4 CASSHPPAGTDTQYF TGTGCCAGCAGCCACCCCCCGGCGGGCACAGATACGCAGTATTTT
. TRBJ1-3 once TRBV4-1 CASSQDRSWEPKYF TGCGCCAGCAGCCAAGATCGTAGTTGGGAGCCAAAATATTTT
. TRBJ1-1 once TRBV5-4 CASSLAGVTEAFF TGTGCCAGCAGCTTGGCGGGGGTTACTGAAGCTTTCTTT
TRBD2 TRBJ2-7 . TRBV5-4 CASSLGGSGRREQYF TGTGCCAGCAGCTTGGGGGGTAGCGGGAGACGCGAGCAGTACTTC
. TRBJ1-2 . TRBV9 CASSLYPSGSSYGYTF TGTGCCAGCAGCTTATACCCATCCGGGTCCTCCTATGGCTACACCTTC
TRBD1 TRBJ1-1 . TRBV28 CASSLSPGTGDTEAFF TGTGCCAGCAGTTTATCCCCGGGGACAGGCGACACTGAAGCTTTCTTT
TRBD1 TRBJ1-3 once TRBV5-4 CASSRDRGLTGNTIYF TGTGCCAGCAGCAGGGACAGGGGGCTCACCGGAAACACCATATATTTT
. TRBJ1-4 . TRBV29-1 CSVAWLAGTNEKLFF TGCAGCGTTGCTTGGTTGGCAGGGACTAATGAAAAACTGTTTTTT
. TRBJ1-5 few TRBV6-5 CASMRGRVSNQPQHF TGTGCCAGCATGCGTGGCAGGGTTAGCAATCAGCCCCAGCATTTT
. TRBJ1-5 . TRBV2 CASSVGRRNQPQHF TGTGCCAGCAGTGTGGGCAGGAGAAATCAGCCCCAGCATTTT
. TRBJ2-5 few TRBV29-1 CSAGGGRGETQYF TGCAGCGCCGGGGGCGGCCGGGGGGAGACCCAGTACTTC
. TRBJ1-1 . TRBV19 CASTSTWGHGTEAFF TGTGCCAGTACTTCCACGTGGGGGCATGGCACTGAAGCTTTCTTT
. TRBJ1-5 . TRBV2 CASSEVDNSNQPQHF TGTGCCAGCAGTGAAGTGGACAATAGCAATCAGCCCCAGCATTTT
TRBD2 TRBJ2-2 . TRBV5-1 CASGPGRESTGELFF TGCGCCAGCGGCCCTGGGCGGGAGAGTACCGGGGAGCTGTTTTTT
. TRBJ1-5 . TRBV4-3 CASSQDLWDNQPQHF TGCGCCAGCAGCCAAGACTTATGGGACAATCAGCCCCAGCATTTT
. TRBJ1-1 . TRBV3-1/TRBV3-2 CASSQLSKGSAFF TGTGCCAGCAGCCAATTATCAAAGGGGTCGGCTTTCTTT
. TRBJ2-3 . TRBV5-1 CASSNGPTDTQYF TGCGCCAGCAGCAACGGACCCACAGATACGCAGTATTTT
TRBD2 TRBJ2-2 . TRBV29-1 CSARSLGRESTGELFF TGCAGCGCTCGTTCTCTGGGGCGGGAGAGCACCGGGGAGCTGTTTTTT
TRBD1 TRBJ1-1 . TRBV7-9 CASSLGTGAAPNTEAFF TGTGCCAGCAGCTTAGGGACAGGGGCCGCACCAAACACTGAAGCTTTCTTT
. TRBJ1-5 . TRBV2 CASSYGRAIQDQPQHF TGTGCCAGCAGTTATGGCCGGGCCATCCAAGATCAGCCCCAGCATTTT
. TRBJ1-1 . TRBV18 CASSRTDMNTEAFF TGTGCCAGCTCTCGGACAGACATGAACACTGAAGCTTTCTTT
. TRBJ1-2 . TRBV11-2 CASSSTGTYGYTF TGTGCCAGCAGCTCCACAGGGACCTATGGCTACACCTTC
. TRBJ2-3 . TRBV10-3 CAISESKVNTDTQYF TGTGCCATCAGTGAGTCTAAGGTAAACACAGATACGCAGTATTTT
. TRBJ2-2 . TRBV23-1 CASGLGGTGELFF TGCGCCAGCGGCTTAGGGGGGACCGGGGAGCTGTTTTTT
. TRBJ2-7 . TRBV6-1 CASSENDEGEQYF TGTGCCAGCAGTGAAAACGATGAGGGCGAGCAGTACTTC
. TRBJ1-2 once TRBV2 CASRGYTNYGYTF TGTGCCAGCAGGGGATACACTAACTATGGCTACACCTTC
. TRBJ2-2 . TRBV10-3 CAISDSGYTGELFF TGTGCCATCAGTGACTCGGGTTACACCGGGGAGCTGTTTTTT
. TRBJ1-3 . TRBV9 CASSVEGSTIYF TGTGCCAGCAGCGTAGAGGGCAGCACCATATATTTT
. TRBJ1-1 . TRBV20-1 CSASPGTRNTEAFF TGCAGTGCTAGTCCTGGGACAAGGAACACTGAAGCTTTCTTT
. TRBJ2-2 . TRBV6-5 CASSYYRVDSGELFF TGTGCCAGCAGTTACTACAGGGTTGACAGCGGGGAGCTGTTTTTT
. TRBJ1-1 . TRBV6-5 CASLTVGNTEAFF TGTGCCAGTCTCACGGTAGGGAACACTGAAGCTTTCTTT